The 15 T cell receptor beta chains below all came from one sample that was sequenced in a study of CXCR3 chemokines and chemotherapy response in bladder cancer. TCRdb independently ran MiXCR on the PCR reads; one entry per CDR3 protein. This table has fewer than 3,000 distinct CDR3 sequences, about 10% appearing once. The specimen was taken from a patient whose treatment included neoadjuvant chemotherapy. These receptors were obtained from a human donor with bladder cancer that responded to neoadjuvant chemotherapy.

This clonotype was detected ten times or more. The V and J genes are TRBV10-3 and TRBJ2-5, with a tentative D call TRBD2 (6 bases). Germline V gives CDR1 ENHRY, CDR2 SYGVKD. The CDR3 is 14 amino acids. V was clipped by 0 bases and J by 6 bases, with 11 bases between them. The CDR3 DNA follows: TGTGCCATCAGTGAGTCCGGGGGAAGTAAGACCCAGTACTTC. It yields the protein CAISESGGSKTQYF.

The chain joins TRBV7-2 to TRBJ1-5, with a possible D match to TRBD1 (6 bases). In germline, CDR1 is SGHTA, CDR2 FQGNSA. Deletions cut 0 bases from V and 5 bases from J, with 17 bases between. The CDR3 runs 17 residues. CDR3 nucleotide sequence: TGTGCCAGCAGCTTAGCGCTTGGTCAGGGGCCAGATCAGCCCCAGCATTTT. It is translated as CASSLALGQGPDQPQHF.

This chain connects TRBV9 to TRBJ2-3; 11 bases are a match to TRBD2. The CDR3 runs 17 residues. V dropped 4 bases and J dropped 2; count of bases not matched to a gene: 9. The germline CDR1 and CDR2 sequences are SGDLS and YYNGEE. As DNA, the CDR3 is TGTGCCAGCAGCTCACGTGGGACTAGCGGCTACACAGATACGCAGTATTTT. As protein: CASSSRGTSGYTDTQYF.

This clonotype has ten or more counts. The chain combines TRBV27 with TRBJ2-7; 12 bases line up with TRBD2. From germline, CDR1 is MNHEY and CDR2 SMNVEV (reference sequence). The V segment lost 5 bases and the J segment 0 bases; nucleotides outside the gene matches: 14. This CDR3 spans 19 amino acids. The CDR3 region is CASSPGLAGANPNSYEQYF. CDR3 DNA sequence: TGTGCCAGCAGTCCGGGACTAGCGGGCGCAAACCCTAACTCCTACGAGCAGTACTTC.

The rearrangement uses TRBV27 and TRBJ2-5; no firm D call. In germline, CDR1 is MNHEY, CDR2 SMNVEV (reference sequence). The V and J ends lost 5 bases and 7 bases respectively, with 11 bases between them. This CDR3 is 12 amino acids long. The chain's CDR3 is CASSPPSGTQYF. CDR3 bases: TGTGCCAGCAGTCCCCCCTCGGGGACCCAGTACTTC.

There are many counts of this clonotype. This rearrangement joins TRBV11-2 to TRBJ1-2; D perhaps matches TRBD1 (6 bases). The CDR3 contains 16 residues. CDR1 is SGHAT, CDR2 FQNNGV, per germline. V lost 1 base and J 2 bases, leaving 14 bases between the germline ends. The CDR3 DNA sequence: TGTGCCAGCAGCTTAGTTACAGGGCAGGGGAACTATGGCTACACCTTC. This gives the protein CASSLVTGQGNYGYTF.

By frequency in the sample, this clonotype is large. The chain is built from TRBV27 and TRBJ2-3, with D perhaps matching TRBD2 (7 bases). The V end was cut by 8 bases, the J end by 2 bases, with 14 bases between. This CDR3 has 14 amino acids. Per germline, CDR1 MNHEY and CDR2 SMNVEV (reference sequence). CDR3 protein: CASGRDINTDTQYF. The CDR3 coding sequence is TGTGCCAGCGGGAGGGACATTAACACAGATACGCAGTATTTT.

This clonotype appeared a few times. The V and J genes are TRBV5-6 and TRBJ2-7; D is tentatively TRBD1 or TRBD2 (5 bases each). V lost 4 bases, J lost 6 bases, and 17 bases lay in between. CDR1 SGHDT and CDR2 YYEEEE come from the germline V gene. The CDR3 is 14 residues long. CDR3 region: CASSPGPRVSEQYF. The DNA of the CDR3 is TGTGCCAGCAGCCCGGGACCCAGGGTATCCGAGCAGTACTTC.

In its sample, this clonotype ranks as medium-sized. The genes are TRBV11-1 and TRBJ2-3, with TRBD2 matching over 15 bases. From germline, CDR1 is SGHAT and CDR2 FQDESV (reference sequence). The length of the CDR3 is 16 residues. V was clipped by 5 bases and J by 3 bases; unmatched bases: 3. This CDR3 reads CASSPGTSGRTDTQYF. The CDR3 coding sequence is TGTGCCAGCAGCCCAGGGACTAGCGGGAGGACAGATACGCAGTATTTT.

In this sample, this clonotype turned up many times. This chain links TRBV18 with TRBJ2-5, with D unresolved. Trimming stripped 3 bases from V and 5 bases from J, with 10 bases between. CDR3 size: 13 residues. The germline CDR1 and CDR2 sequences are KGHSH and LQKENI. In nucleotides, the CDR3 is TGTGCCAGCTCACCCCCGCAGGCCGAGACCCAGTACTTC. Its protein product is CASSPPQAETQYF.

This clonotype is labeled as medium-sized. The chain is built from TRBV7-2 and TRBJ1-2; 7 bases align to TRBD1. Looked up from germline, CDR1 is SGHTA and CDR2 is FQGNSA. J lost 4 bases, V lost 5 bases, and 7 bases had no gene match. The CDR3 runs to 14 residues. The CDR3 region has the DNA TGTGCCAGCAGCCGGGACAGAAGTTCCTATGGCTACACCTTC. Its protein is CASSRDRSSYGYTF. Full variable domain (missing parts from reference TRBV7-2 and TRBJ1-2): GAGVSQSPSNKVTEKGKDVELRCDPISGHTALYWYRQSLGQGLEFLIYFQGNSAPDKSGLPSDRFSAERTGGSVSTLTIQRTQQEDSAVYLCASSRDRSSYGYTFGSGTRLTVV.

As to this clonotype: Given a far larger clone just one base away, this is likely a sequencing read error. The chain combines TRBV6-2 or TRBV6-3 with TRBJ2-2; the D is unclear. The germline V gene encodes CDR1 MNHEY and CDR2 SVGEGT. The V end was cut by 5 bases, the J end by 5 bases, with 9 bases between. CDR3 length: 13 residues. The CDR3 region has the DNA TGTGCCAGCAGTGGTGGCGGAACCGGGGAGCTGTTTTTT. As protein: CASSGGGTGELFF.

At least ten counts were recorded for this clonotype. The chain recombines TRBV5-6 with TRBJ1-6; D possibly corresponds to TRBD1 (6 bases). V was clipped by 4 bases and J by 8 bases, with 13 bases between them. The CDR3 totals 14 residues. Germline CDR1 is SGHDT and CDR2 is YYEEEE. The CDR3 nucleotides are TGTGCCAGCAGCGCGCGCTGGGGGCATTCACCCCTCCACTTT. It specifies CASSARWGHSPLHF.

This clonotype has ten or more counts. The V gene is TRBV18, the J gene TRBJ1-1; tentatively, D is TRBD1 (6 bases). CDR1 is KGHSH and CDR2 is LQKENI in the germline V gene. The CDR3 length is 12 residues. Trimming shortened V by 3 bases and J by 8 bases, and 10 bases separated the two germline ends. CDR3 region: CASSPGGWEAFF. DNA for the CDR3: TGTGCCAGCTCACCTGGGGGCTGGGAAGCTTTCTTT.

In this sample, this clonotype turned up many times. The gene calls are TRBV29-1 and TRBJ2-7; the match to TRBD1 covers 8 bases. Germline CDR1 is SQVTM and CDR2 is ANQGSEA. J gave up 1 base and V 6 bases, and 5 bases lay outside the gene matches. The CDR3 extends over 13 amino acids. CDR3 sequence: CSVRQGWSYEQYF. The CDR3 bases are TGCAGCGTACGACAGGGGTGGTCCTACGAGCAGTACTTC.